The 6 T cell receptor beta chains below were found in one sample sequenced in a study of T cell repertoires in cytomegalovirus infection. For these receptors, no antigen is known. TCRdb analysed the reads with MiXCR anew, one entry per CDR3 protein. The data show approximately 70,000 distinct CDR3 sequences, 20% to 25% seen once. The sample comprised PBMCs, sequenced either directly or after in vitro stimulation (not recorded which). Source of these receptors: a human donor in good health (CMV status not recorded). Some clones in this sample may be carry-over from other donors' samples.

This clonotype was seen only a few times. This chain connects TRBV11-3 to TRBJ2-1, with D unresolved. The CDR3 has 13 residues. Trimming stripped 2 bases from V and 4 bases from J, with 6 bases between. CDR1 is SGHNT, CDR2 YENEEA, per germline. The CDR3 nucleotides are TGTGCCAGCAGCTTACTAGTTTACAATGAGCAGTTCTTC. This translates into CASSLLVYNEQFF.

The chain couples TRBV7-6 to TRBJ2-7; D is unclear. Germline lookup yields CDR1 SGHVS and CDR2 FNYEAQ. V shed 1 base and J shed 5 bases, with 9 bases lying between them. CDR3 size: 13 residues. The chain's CDR3 is CASSLDIRDEQYF. CDR3 coding DNA: TGTGCCAGCAGCTTAGATATAAGGGACGAGCAGTACTTC.

Ten or more counts support this clonotype. The genes are TRBV12-3 or TRBV12-4 and TRBJ1-6; D call uncertain. V was pared by 1 base and J by 5 bases, with 6 bases between. The CDR3 is 14 residues long. CDR3 protein: CASSLEPDNSPLHF. The CDR3 coding sequence is TGTGCCAGCAGTTTAGAACCTGATAATTCACCCCTCCACTTT.

The table lists this clonotype with a count of one. The rearrangement uses TRBV24-1 and TRBJ1-5; D is unclear. V lost 2 bases and J 6 bases, leaving 13 bases between the germline ends. The CDR3 is made up of 15 amino acids. Germline CDR1 reads KGHDR; CDR2 reads SFDVKD. The CDR3 DNA reads TGTGCCACCAGTGATTCGGGCCTCCGGGTTCAGCCCCAGCATTTT. Its translation: CATSDSGLRVQPQHF.

The chain joins TRBV28 to TRBJ1-5, with D hard to call. The CDR3 contains 17 residues. Trimming shortened V by 8 bases and J by 0 bases, and 20 bases separated the two germline ends. CDR1 is MDHEN, CDR2 SYDVKM, per germline. The CDR3 bases are TGTGCCAGCCGAACACCTCCGGTCGTCAGTAGCAATCAGCCCCAGCATTTT. Translated: CASRTPPVVSSNQPQHF.

At least ten counts were recorded for this clonotype. V and J are TRBV7-2 and TRBJ2-7; 14 positions agree with TRBD2. Germline assignment: CDR1 SGHTA and CDR2 FQGNSA. The V gene end was trimmed by 3 bases and the J gene end by 4 bases; junction bases not matched to a gene: 11. The length of the CDR3 is 18 residues. CDR3 in amino acids: CASSFRPGLAGESYEQYV. The CDR3 DNA reads TGTGCCAGCAGCTTTCGTCCGGGACTAGCGGGAGAATCTTACGAGCAGTACGTC.